These T cell receptor beta chains were read from a single sample in a study of blood T cell repertoires in COVID-19. Profiled with immunoSEQ multiplex PCR; TCRdb holds only in-frame clones, not every one. The data hold some 120,000 clones, with 75% to 90% observed a single time. Material: peripheral blood. These receptors were obtained from a man between 65 and 80 years old with active or convalescent COVID-19. Both conserved end residues are part of each CDR3. D genes are given only for firm matches. Rows may omit the clone size; those that give it use once, few, many or a size class.

D gene: TRBD1; V gene: TRBV5-1; J gene: TRBJ2-1; clone size: -; CDR3 protein: CASSLADRGGEQFF; CDR3 DNA: TGCGCCAGCAGCTTGGCCGACAGGGGAGGTGAGCAGTTCTTC
D gene: TRBD1; V gene: TRBV5-5; J gene: TRBJ1-1; clone size: -; CDR3 protein: CASSLVTGEGWGTEAFF; CDR3 DNA: TGTGCCAGCAGCTTGGTTACAGGGGAAGGTTGGGGCACTGAAGCTTTCTTT
D gene: -; V gene: TRBV28; J gene: TRBJ1-2; clone size: -; CDR3 protein: CASRAQLDYGYTF; CDR3 DNA: TGTGCCAGCAGGGCACAGCTTGACTATGGCTACACCTTC
D gene: -; V gene: TRBV7-9; J gene: TRBJ2-5; clone size: few; CDR3 protein: CASSLGELQETQYF; CDR3 DNA: TGTGCCAGCAGCTTAGGTGAACTTCAAGAGACCCAGTACTTC
D gene: -; V gene: TRBV27; J gene: TRBJ1-3; clone size: -; CDR3 protein: CASSFRPGGSGNTIYF; CDR3 DNA: TGTGCCAGCAGTTTTCGCCCCGGGGGCTCTGGAAACACCATATATTTT
D gene: TRBD1; V gene: TRBV27; J gene: TRBJ2-7; clone size: -; CDR3 protein: CASSWGQGIDEQYF; CDR3 DNA: TGTGCCAGCAGTTGGGGACAGGGGATCGACGAGCAGTACTTC
D gene: TRBD1; V gene: TRBV19; J gene: TRBJ1-2; clone size: few; CDR3 protein: CASSTRDRILVRF; CDR3 DNA: TGTGCCAGTAGTACCCGGGACAGGATATTAGTACGCTTC
D gene: -; V gene: TRBV2; J gene: TRBJ1-1; clone size: once; CDR3 protein: CASNRLNTEAFF; CDR3 DNA: TGTGCCAGCAACAGGCTGAACACTGAAGCTTTCTTT
D gene: TRBD1; V gene: TRBV6-1; J gene: TRBJ2-7; clone size: few; CDR3 protein: CASSERGTDYEQYF; CDR3 DNA: TGTGCCAGCAGTGAAAGGGGGACAGACTACGAGCAGTACTTC
D gene: TRBD2; V gene: TRBV7-3; J gene: TRBJ2-1; clone size: once; CDR3 protein: CASSPRSGSSYNEQFF; CDR3 DNA: TGTGCCAGCAGCCCCCGTAGCGGGAGCTCCTACAATGAGCAGTTCTTC
D gene: TRBD1; V gene: TRBV7-9; J gene: TRBJ1-1; clone size: -; CDR3 protein: CASSLVQGAGSTEAFF; CDR3 DNA: TGTGCCAGCAGCTTAGTCCAGGGGGCTGGTTCGACTGAAGCTTTCTTT
D gene: TRBD1; V gene: TRBV10-3; J gene: TRBJ1-2; clone size: -; CDR3 protein: CAINQRTGSYGYTF; CDR3 DNA: TGTGCCATCAACCAACGGACAGGATCCTATGGCTACACCTTC
D gene: TRBD2; V gene: TRBV2; J gene: TRBJ2-2; clone size: -; CDR3 protein: CASSGTSGANTGELFF; CDR3 DNA: TGTGCCAGCAGCGGGACTAGCGGAGCGAACACCGGGGAGCTGTTTTTT
D gene: TRBD2; V gene: TRBV28; J gene: TRBJ2-3; clone size: -; CDR3 protein: CASSSPSGRADTQYF; CDR3 DNA: TGTGCCAGCAGTTCTCCTAGCGGGAGGGCAGATACGCAGTATTTT
D gene: -; V gene: TRBV28; J gene: TRBJ1-5; clone size: -; CDR3 protein: CASGGGGVQPQHF; CDR3 DNA: TGTGCCAGTGGGGGAGGGGGAGTGCAGCCCCAGCATTTT
D gene: -; V gene: TRBV5-6; J gene: TRBJ2-7; clone size: -; CDR3 protein: CASSRRSQGSYEQYF; CDR3 DNA: TGTGCCAGCAGCCGCCGTTCACAGGGTTCCTACGAGCAGTACTTC
D gene: -; V gene: TRBV30; J gene: TRBJ2-6; clone size: -; CDR3 protein: CAGRAGANVLTF; CDR3 DNA: TGTGCCGGCAGGGCTGGGGCCAACGTCCTGACTTTC
D gene: -; V gene: TRBV27; J gene: TRBJ2-7; clone size: -; CDR3 protein: CASSFGGSSYEQYF; CDR3 DNA: TGTGCCAGCAGTTTTGGCGGGTCCTCCTACGAGCAGTACTTC
D gene: TRBD2; V gene: TRBV28; J gene: TRBJ2-3; clone size: -; CDR3 protein: CASYCGGGRDTQYF; CDR3 DNA: TGTGCCAGCTACTGCGGGGGAGGGCGGGATACGCAGTATTTT
D gene: -; V gene: TRBV29-1; J gene: TRBJ1-5; clone size: few; CDR3 protein: CSVGGSNQPQHF; CDR3 DNA: TGCAGCGTTGGCGGCAGCAATCAGCCCCAGCATTTT
D gene: -; V gene: TRBV19; J gene: TRBJ1-1; clone size: once; CDR3 protein: CASTSARGNTEAFF; CDR3 DNA: TGTGCCAGTACCTCTGCCAGGGGGAACACTGAAGCTTTCTTT
D gene: -; V gene: TRBV28; J gene: TRBJ1-1; clone size: once; CDR3 protein: CASSFRGRKNTEAFF; CDR3 DNA: TGTGCCAGCAGTTTCCGGGGGAGGAAGAACACTGAAGCTTTCTTT
D gene: -; V gene: TRBV6-6; J gene: TRBJ1-1; clone size: once; CDR3 protein: CASSYSEVNTEAFF; CDR3 DNA: TGTGCCAGCAGTTACTCGGAGGTGAACACTGAAGCTTTCTTT
D gene: TRBD1; V gene: TRBV30; J gene: TRBJ1-3; clone size: -; CDR3 protein: CAWRPQGVSGNTIYF; CDR3 DNA: TGTGCCTGGAGGCCACAGGGGGTATCTGGAAACACCATATATTTT
D gene: -; V gene: TRBV2; J gene: TRBJ1-1; clone size: -; CDR3 protein: CASSYRDFTEAFF; CDR3 DNA: TGTGCCAGCAGTTACCGGGATTTCACTGAAGCTTTCTTT
D gene: TRBD1; V gene: TRBV10-3; J gene: TRBJ1-5; clone size: -; CDR3 protein: CAIGDREGQPQHF; CDR3 DNA: TGTGCCATCGGGGACAGGGAGGGTCAGCCCCAGCATTTT
D gene: TRBD1; V gene: TRBV28; J gene: TRBJ1-6; clone size: -; CDR3 protein: CASSLGQAQSRALHF; CDR3 DNA: TGTGCCAGCAGTTTGGGACAGGCCCAAAGTAGGGCCCTCCACTTT
D gene: TRBD1; V gene: TRBV18; J gene: TRBJ1-4; clone size: -; CDR3 protein: CASSPQLKTGGASPNEKLFF; CDR3 DNA: TGTGCCAGCTCACCACAACTCAAAACAGGGGGCGCATCCCCTAATGAAAAACTGTTTTTT
D gene: -; V gene: TRBV21-1; J gene: TRBJ2-2; clone size: -; CDR3 protein: CASSKVEGGELFF; CDR3 DNA: TGTGCCAGCAGCAAAGTGGAGGGAGGGGAGCTGTTTTTT
D gene: TRBD1; V gene: TRBV9; J gene: TRBJ2-2; clone size: -; CDR3 protein: CASSERTGGTGELFF; CDR3 DNA: TGTGCCAGCAGCGAACGGACAGGGGGCACCGGGGAGCTGTTTTTT
D gene: -; V gene: TRBV7-9; J gene: TRBJ2-7; clone size: -; CDR3 protein: CASSLDGSLGGEQYF; CDR3 DNA: TGTGCCAGCAGCTTGGACGGGAGTCTCGGAGGCGAGCAGTACTTC
D gene: TRBD2; V gene: TRBV10-3; J gene: TRBJ2-3; clone size: -; CDR3 protein: CAIGPGLAARDTQYF; CDR3 DNA: TGTGCCATCGGTCCGGGACTAGCGGCCCGGGATACGCAGTATTTT
D gene: -; V gene: TRBV5-4; J gene: TRBJ2-2; clone size: -; CDR3 protein: CASSPGRARTGELFF; CDR3 DNA: TGTGCCAGCAGTCCAGGCAGGGCCCGAACCGGGGAGCTGTTTTTT
D gene: -; V gene: TRBV6-5; J gene: TRBJ1-3; clone size: -; CDR3 protein: CASSYSRSLGNTIYF; CDR3 DNA: TGTGCCAGCAGTTATTCCCGGTCTCTTGGAAACACCATATATTTT
D gene: TRBD2; V gene: TRBV6-4; J gene: TRBJ2-1; clone size: few; CDR3 protein: CASSQTSGSSNEQFF; CDR3 DNA: TGTGCCAGCAGCCAGACTAGCGGGAGTAGTAATGAGCAGTTCTTC
D gene: TRBD2; V gene: TRBV5-1; J gene: TRBJ2-2; clone size: few; CDR3 protein: CASSILASNTGELFF; CDR3 DNA: TGCGCCAGCAGCATACTAGCGTCGAACACCGGGGAGCTGTTTTTT
D gene: TRBD1; V gene: TRBV7-6; J gene: TRBJ2-7; clone size: -; CDR3 protein: CASSLGVTGGSSSYEQYF; CDR3 DNA: TGTGCCAGCAGCTTAGGGGTGACAGGGGGTTCAAGCTCCTACGAGCAGTACTTC
D gene: -; V gene: TRBV25-1; J gene: TRBJ2-7; clone size: -; CDR3 protein: CASSAPTGPSYEQYF; CDR3 DNA: TGTGCCAGCAGTGCCCCTACAGGGCCCTCCTACGAGCAGTACTTC
D gene: -; V gene: TRBV11-1; J gene: TRBJ2-5; clone size: -; CDR3 protein: CASSQGQETQYF; CDR3 DNA: TGTGCCAGCAGCCAGGGGCAAGAGACCCAGTACTTC
D gene: TRBD2; V gene: TRBV6-5; J gene: TRBJ2-3; clone size: -; CDR3 protein: CASSYASGSVPDTQYF; CDR3 DNA: TGTGCCAGCAGTTACGCTAGCGGGAGTGTTCCAGATACGCAGTATTTT
D gene: TRBD1; V gene: TRBV19; J gene: TRBJ2-3; clone size: few; CDR3 protein: CASSIAQGTGSTDTQYF; CDR3 DNA: TGTGCCAGTAGTATAGCCCAGGGGACAGGGAGCACAGATACGCAGTATTTT